This entry lists 16 T cell receptor beta chains sequenced from one sample in a study of response to subunit inactivated influenza vaccine. TCRdb used MiXCR to reprocess the RT-PCR reads, holding one entry per CDR3 protein. Of a few hundred thousand distinct CDR3 sequences detected, about 10% appear once; the ten largest clones hold 11%. This sample also belongs to another study, concerning T cells expressing NK-cell markers. As reported in that work: TCR beta cDNA was generated via 5'RACE template switching incorporating UMIs.

The source material was PBMCs from blood, sampled on the day of vaccination. These receptors originate from a man aged 50 to 60 who received an inactivated influenza vaccine.

This clonotype appeared a few times. V usage is TRBV7-3 and J usage is TRBJ2-5; D not certain. The CDR3 consists of 13 residues. Trimming left V 0 bases short and J 3 bases short, with 5 bases between. Germline CDR1 is SGHTA and CDR2 is FQGTGA. The CDR3 loop reads CASSLTKEETQYF. CDR3 coding DNA: TGTGCCAGCAGCTTAACCAAGGAAGAGACCCAGTACTTC. Full variable domain (outside the CDR3, taken from reference TRBV7-3 and TRBJ2-5): GAGVSQTPSNKVTEKGKYVELRCDPISGHTALYWYRQSLGQGPEFLIYFQGTGAADDSGLPNDRFFAVRPEGSVSTLKIQRTERGDSAVYLCASSLTKEETQYFGPGTRLLVL.

This chain links TRBV10-3 with TRBJ1-5, with D uncertain. V was shortened by 3 bases and J by 1 base, with 7 bases between the two germline ends. Germline values: CDR1 ENHRY, CDR2 SYGVKD. CDR3 length: 14 residues. In nucleotides, the CDR3 is TGTGCCATCAGTGACGGTCGGAGCAATCAGCCCCAGCATTTT. Amino acids: CAISDGRSNQPQHF.

This clonotype was found a few times. This chain uses TRBV5-6 with TRBJ1-2; TRBD1 might be the D (6 bases). From germline, CDR1 is SGHDT and CDR2 YYEEEE. V was cut by 7 bases and J by 4 bases, with 23 bases left in between. This CDR3 spans 16 amino acids. The CDR3, as DNA: TGTGCCAGCGGCACGTATGGAGGGGGGCCCTCCTATGGCTACACCTTC. Its protein is CASGTYGGGPSYGYTF.

Here the CDR3 DNA reads TGTGCCAGCAGCCAGACAGGGATGGACGGCTACACCTTC. Protein: CASSQTGMDGYTF. This sequence joins TRBV3-1 and TRBJ1-2; 7 bases align to TRBD1. J gave up 8 bases and V 3 bases, and 6 bases lay outside the gene matches. There are 13 residues in the CDR3. CDR1 LGHDT and CDR2 YNNKEL come from the germline V gene (reference sequence).

A few counts support this clonotype. The chain couples TRBV15 to TRBJ2-2; D might be TRBD2 (6 bases). The CDR3 is made up of 15 amino acids. CDR1 is LNHNV and CDR2 is YYDKDF in the germline V gene (reference sequence). Trimming took 5 bases from V and 5 from J, leaving 15 bases between them. CDR3 amino acids: CATSLGGGRTGELFF. The CDR3 bases are TGTGCCACCAGCCTGGGGGGAGGAAGGACCGGGGAGCTGTTTTTT.

The rearrangement joins TRBV28 to TRBJ2-7; 8 bases are shared with TRBD1. V gave up 6 bases and J gave up 6 bases; unmatched junction bases: 13. Per germline, CDR1 MDHEN and CDR2 SYDVKM. CDR3 length equals 15 residues. CDR3 nucleotides: TGTGCCAGCAGCGGTCTTCGGGCAGGGGGCAGCGAGCAGTACTTC. Translation gives CASSGLRAGGSEQYF.

V and J are TRBV20-1 and TRBJ2-7; 7 bases are a match to TRBD1. There are 14 residues in the CDR3. The germline V gene encodes CDR1 DFQATT and CDR2 SNEGSKA (reference sequence). Losses at the gene ends were 6 bases for V and 2 bases for J; bases not matched to a gene: 10. This chain's CDR3 is CSADSPGGTYEQYF. As DNA, the CDR3 is TGCAGTGCCGACTCTCCAGGGGGTACCTACGAGCAGTACTTC.

CDR3 sequence reads: CATSRDWQGNSGRQGEQFF. The DNA of the CDR3 is TGTGCCACCAGCAGAGATTGGCAGGGTAACAGCGGGAGGCAGGGTGAGCAGTTCTTC. The V gene is TRBV15, the J gene TRBJ2-1, with 9 bases identical to TRBD2. Looked up from germline, CDR1 is LNHNV and CDR2 is YYDKDF (reference sequence). The CDR3 runs 19 residues. The junction had 18 bases not matched to a gene; V was cut back by 0 bases and J by 9 bases.

Only a few counts were recorded for this clonotype. This chain joins TRBV29-1 and TRBJ1-4, with D unclear. Per germline, CDR1 SQVTM and CDR2 ANQGSEA. Trimming cost V 4 bases and J 0 bases, with 9 bases left between them. The CDR3 runs to 14 residues. CDR3 residues: CSVGPGTTNEKLFF. CDR3 in DNA: TGCAGCGTTGGTCCGGGGACAACTAATGAAAAACTGTTTTTT.

The chain joins TRBV5-1 to TRBJ1-6; weak D call: TRBD1 (5 bases). The germline V gene has CDR1 SGHRS and CDR2 YFSETQ. The V gene lost 4 bases and the J gene lost 5 bases, with 10 bases spanning the gap. This CDR3 has 14 amino acids. The CDR3 here is CASSGTENNSPLHF. The DNA of the CDR3 is TGCGCCAGCAGCGGGACGGAAAATAATTCACCCCTCCACTTT.

This clonotype was detected a few times. The CDR3 nucleotides read TGTGCCAGTAGTCCAGGGGTTATCCCCGGGGAGCTGTTTTTT. This encodes CASSPGVIPGELFF. This chain joins TRBV19 and TRBJ2-2; D is perhaps TRBD1 (6 bases). Germline V gene data show CDR1 as LNHDA and CDR2 as SQIVND (reference sequence). This CDR3 contains 14 residues. Trimming stripped 5 bases from V and 6 bases from J, with 13 bases between.

The chain combines TRBV5-1 with TRBJ2-5, with TRBD2 matching over 8 bases. This CDR3 comprises 15 residues. The germline V gene encodes CDR1 SGHRS and CDR2 YFSETQ. Trimming cost V 5 bases and J 12 bases; bases outside gene matches: 18. This CDR3 reads CASSDPAGEPSPKYF. The CDR3 nucleotides are TGCGCCAGCAGTGACCCAGCGGGGGAACCCTCCCCAAAGTACTTC.

This clonotype was seen a handful of times. The V call is TRBV19, the J call TRBJ2-7; 7 bases fit TRBD2. This CDR3 comprises 16 residues. The junction had 8 bases not matched to a gene; V was cut back by 3 bases and J by 0 bases. Germline V CDR1 and CDR2: LNHDA, SQIVND (reference sequence). CDR3: CASSISSGIVSYEQYF. The CDR3 DNA follows: TGTGCCAGTAGTATTTCTAGCGGAATTGTCTCCTACGAGCAGTACTTC.

CDR3 bases: TGCAGTGCTAGAGCCCGGGCTAACATTCAGTACTTC. This codes for CSARARANIQYF. The V and J genes are TRBV20-1 and TRBJ2-4, with D uncertain. Germline assignment: CDR1 DFQATT and CDR2 SNEGSKA (reference sequence). CDR3 size: 12 residues. V shed 1 base and J shed 7 bases, with 8 bases lying between them.

The CDR3 coding sequence is TGTGCCAGCAGTTTTTTTAGCGGGGAGGATGAGCAGTTCTTC. It encodes CASSFFSGEDEQFF. J is TRBJ2-1 and V is TRBV28, with 8 positions matching TRBD2. CDR1 MDHEN and CDR2 SYDVKM come from the germline V gene. V lost 3 bases and J lost 8; bases outside the gene matches: 6. The CDR3 sequence is 14 residues long.

In its sample, this clonotype was seen a few times. V is TRBV7-9 and J is TRBJ1-4; D perhaps matches TRBD1 (6 bases). Per germline, CDR1 SEHNR and CDR2 FQNEAQ (reference sequence). This CDR3 contains 14 residues. Trimming took 6 bases from V and 3 from J, leaving 11 bases between them. The chain's CDR3 is CASRISGANEKLFF. The CDR3 nucleotides read TGTGCCAGCAGGATATCAGGGGCTAATGAAAAACTGTTTTTT. Full variable domain (outside the CDR3, taken from reference TRBV7-9 and TRBJ1-4): DTGVSQNPRHKITKRGQNVTFRCDPISEHNRLYWYRQTLGQGPEFLTYFQNEAQLEKSRLLSDRFSAERPKGSFSTLEIQRTEQGDSAMYLCASRISGANEKLFFGSGTQLSVL.